The rows below give T cell receptor beta chains drawn from one sample of a study of CD8+CD57+ T cells in acquired aplastic anemia. From the reads, TCRdb called clonotypes with MiXCR, one entry per CDR3 protein. The sample carries about 220,000 distinct CDR3 sequences, 34% recorded once. The sample comprised sorted CD4+, CD8+, or CD8+CD57+ T cells (not recorded which) from PBMCs. These receptor sequences come from a human donor in good health, serving as a control. The CDR3 runs from the conserved cysteine through the conserved F or W. The order of the fields is V gene, D gene, CDR3 protein. D genes are given only for firm matches.

TRBV15	TRBD1	CATSTTGQGKETQYF
TRBV7-3	TRBD1	CASSSGGVNYGYTF
TRBV10-3	-	CAISGESGEKLFF
TRBV15	TRBD2	CATSRDPGGGANEQFF
TRBV10-1	-	CASSDQYQETQYF
TRBV29-1	-	CSVRLLQGWYEQFF
TRBV24-1	-	CATSDSGNIQYF
TRBV24-1	TRBD1	CATSQGGYYGYTF
TRBV28	TRBD1	CASSSQDRASYEQYF
TRBV5-1	-	CASSLDRLDQPQHF
TRBV5-5	TRBD1	CASSGIGQGGYEQYF
TRBV6-1	-	CASRTWSTDTQYF
TRBV11-2	TRBD1	CASSSWDRENSPLHF
TRBV7-9	-	CASSFGPIGDTQYF
TRBV5-6	-	CASSLYSLQETQYF
TRBV10-3	TRBD2	CAIASGEQETQYF
TRBV29-1	-	CSVDRGAGYGYTF
TRBV19	-	CASSIPWTGEKPQHF